One and the same sample provided the 28 T cell receptor beta chains below, sequenced in a study of blood T cells in healthy people across ages. A J-beta primer mix and a sample-barcoded 5' primer were used in a second PCR of roughly 7 to 12 cycles. TCRdb reprocessed the 5' RACE reads via MiXCR and lists one record per CDR3 protein. The sample records approximately 690,000 distinct CDR3 sequences, under 65% being singletons. Sequencing used blood. The source is a man aged 60 to 75 in good health.

This sequence joins TRBV29-1 and TRBJ2-7; 12 bases are shared with TRBD2. The CDR3 runs to 14 residues. Losses at the gene ends were 4 bases for V and 1 base for J; bases not matched to a gene: 2. Per germline, CDR1 SQVTM and CDR2 ANQGSEA. CDR3 nucleotide sequence: TGCAGCGTTGGACTAGCGGGAGAATCCTACGAGCAGTACTTC. This encodes CSVGLAGESYEQYF.

This clonotype was counted a single time. This chain uses TRBV15 with TRBJ2-7; 8 nucleotides match TRBD2. The germline V gene has CDR1 LNHNV and CDR2 YYDKDF (reference sequence). The V segment lost 2 bases and the J segment 2 bases; nucleotides outside the gene matches: 5. The CDR3 sequence is 15 residues long. For the CDR3, the DNA is TGTGCCACCAGCAGACCAGGGACTAGAGCCTACGAGCAGTACTTC. Translated, it gives CATSRPGTRAYEQYF.

This chain connects TRBV21-1 to TRBJ2-1; the table's D gene call, TRBD1, was not cross checked with the DNA. TRBV21-1 is assigned pseudogene status. The CDR3 length is 15 residues. The CDR3 loop is CASSPTGTLNNEQFF. The CDR3 DNA reads TGTGCCAGCAGCCCTACCGGGACACTGAACAATGAGCAGTTCTTC.

This clonotype was counted between two and nine times. The CDR3 sequence is CASSKGEGQPQHF. Written as DNA, the CDR3 is TGTGCCAGCAGTAAGGGGGAAGGTCAGCCCCAGCATTTT. J is TRBJ1-5 and V is TRBV12-3 or TRBV12-4; maybe TRBD1 (6 bases). The CDR3 is made up of 13 amino acids. Trimming removed 5 bases from V and 6 bases from J, with 11 bases in between.

The chain joins TRBV27 to TRBJ2-1; 9 bases are shared with TRBD1. Germline CDR1 reads MNHEY; CDR2 reads SMNVEV (reference sequence). This CDR3 comprises 15 residues. V dropped 7 bases and J dropped 10; count of bases not matched to a gene: 14. Here the CDR3 DNA reads TGTGCCAGCACCAACCGGGACAGGGTATTAGGGGAGCAGTTCTTC. This translates into CASTNRDRVLGEQFF.

The chain couples TRBV4-2 to TRBJ2-1; 9 nucleotides agree with TRBD2. Germline V lookup: CDR1 LGHNA, CDR2 YNFKEQ. The CDR3 sequence is 17 residues long. V lost 4 bases, J lost 6 bases, and 13 bases stayed unmatched. The CDR3 region is CASSPGGGGDLVNEQFF. In nucleotides, the CDR3 is TGTGCCAGCAGCCCCGGCGGGGGGGGCGACCTTGTCAATGAGCAGTTCTTC.

The rearrangement joins TRBV16 to TRBJ1-2, with TRBD1 matching over 10 bases. The trim removed 8 bases at V and 7 bases at J, leaving 7 bases unmatched. This CDR3 is 13 amino acids long. Germline V gene sequence: CDR1 KGHSY, CDR2 FQNENV. The CDR3 loop reads CASVRDRGIGYTF. The DNA for the CDR3 is TGTGCCAGCGTAAGGGACAGGGGAATTGGCTACACCTTC.

The chain recombines TRBV2 with TRBJ2-6, with D perhaps being TRBD1 or TRBD2 (5 bases each). The CDR3 consists of 16 residues. Germline V gene data show CDR1 as SNHLY and CDR2 as FYNNEI. V was clipped by 8 bases and J by 0 bases, with 14 bases between them. CDR3 sequence: CASSFNGGSGANVLTF. The CDR3 bases are TGTGCCAGCTCCTTTAATGGGGGCTCTGGGGCCAACGTCCTGACTTTC.

This clonotype has only a few counts. The chain is built from TRBV2 and TRBJ1-2; perhaps TRBD1 as D (5 bases). CDR3 length: 15 residues. V was shortened by 0 bases and J by 4 bases, with 12 bases between the two germline ends. The germline V gene encodes CDR1 SNHLY and CDR2 FYNNEI. The CDR3 is CASSEAPRGGYGYTF. The CDR3 coding sequence is TGTGCCAGCAGTGAAGCGCCAAGGGGCGGCTATGGCTACACCTTC.

The V call is TRBV28, the J call TRBJ1-3; D is unresolved. V lost 3 bases, J lost 0 bases, and 9 bases lay in between. CDR3 length equals 15 residues. Per germline, CDR1 MDHEN and CDR2 SYDVKM. CDR3 residues: CASSFLHISGNTIYF. The CDR3 DNA sequence: TGTGCCAGCAGTTTTCTTCACATCTCTGGAAACACCATATATTTT.

The chain combines TRBV18 with TRBJ2-7; 8 bases fit TRBD1. The length of the CDR3 is 13 residues. J was trimmed by 6 bases and V by 8 bases; bases with no gene match: 9. Germline values: CDR1 KGHSH, CDR2 LQKENI. The CDR3 DNA reads TGTGCCAGCGCCCAGGGGGCGCGTTCCGAGCAGTACTTC. This sequence encodes CASAQGARSEQYF.

This clonotype turned up a few times. The chain employs TRBV7-9 and TRBJ2-5; 12 nucleotides match TRBD2. V was clipped by 5 bases and J by 5 bases; unmatched bases: 6. The V gene's germline CDR1 is SEHNR and CDR2 FQNEAQ (reference sequence). The CDR3 length is 15 residues. For the CDR3, the DNA is TGTGCCAGCAGCATCCTAGCGGGGGGGCTGGAGACCCAGTACTTC. Its translation: CASSILAGGLETQYF.

CDR3 loop: CASRTTTPDTQYF. Here the CDR3 DNA reads TGTGCCAGCAGGACTACAACCCCAGATACGCAGTATTTT. This chain uses TRBV11-2 with TRBJ2-3; tentative D call: TRBD2 (5 bases). This CDR3 is built from 13 residues. Germline CDR1 SGHAT, CDR2 FQNNGV. Trimming pared 6 bases from V and 4 bases from J, leaving 11 bases between.

This chain's CDR3 is CSVHRQGNYGYTF. The CDR3 DNA follows: TGCAGCGTCCACCGACAGGGGAACTATGGCTACACCTTC. J is TRBJ1-2 and V is TRBV29-1; 8 bases are a match to TRBD1. The V gene's germline CDR1 is SQVTM and CDR2 ANQGSEA. With 6 bases clipped from V and 2 bases from J, the junction kept 5 bases outside the gene matches. CDR3 length: 13 residues.

The V and J genes are TRBV5-5 and TRBJ2-3; the D is unclear. Germline V gene lookup returns CDR1 SGHKS and CDR2 YYEKEE (reference sequence). The CDR3 consists of 14 residues. V gave up 3 bases and J gave up 2 bases, with 10 bases separating them. CDR3 in DNA: TGTGCCAGCAGCTATTCGCAGAACACAGATACGCAGTATTTT. This gives the protein CASSYSQNTDTQYF. The full variable domain, rest sourced from reference TRBV5-5 and TRBJ2-3, is DAGVTQSPTHLIKTRGQQVTLRCSPISGHKSVSWYQQVLGQGPQFIFQYYEKEERGRGNFPDRFSARQFPNYSSELNVNALLLGDSALYLCASSYSQNTDTQYFGPGTRLTVL.

The chain couples TRBV29-1 to TRBJ2-4; D may match TRBD1 or TRBD2 (5 bases each). V gave up 3 bases and J gave up 6 bases, with 9 bases separating them. This CDR3 comprises 12 residues. From germline, CDR1 is SQVTM and CDR2 ANQGSEA. CDR3 in amino acids: CSVEQGANIQYF. The CDR3 DNA reads as TGCAGCGTTGAGCAGGGAGCAAACATTCAGTACTTC.

This clonotype showed up just a few times. V is TRBV7-9 and J is TRBJ1-2; no definite D call. Germline V gene sequence: CDR1 SEHNR, CDR2 FQNEAQ (reference sequence). Trimming left V 5 bases short and J 0 bases short, with 19 bases between. There are 17 residues in the CDR3. The CDR3 nucleotides are TGTGCCAGCAGCCGTGGGGTTCCGGGATCGGCTAACTATGGCTACACCTTC. Its protein product is CASSRGVPGSANYGYTF.

The chain employs TRBV11-2 and TRBJ2-2; TRBD1 matches at 7 bases. Germline V gene lookup returns CDR1 SGHAT and CDR2 FQNNGV. The CDR3 spans 16 residues. Trimming took 5 bases from V and 0 from J; bases not matched to a gene: 6. The CDR3 loop reads CASSRADRPNTGELFF. The CDR3 coding sequence is TGTGCCAGCAGCCGGGCGGACAGGCCGAACACCGGGGAGCTGTTTTTT.

CDR3 in DNA: TGCAGTGCCGCCCGGACAGCACAAGAGACCCAGTACTTC. This codes for CSAARTAQETQYF. The V and J genes are TRBV20-1 and TRBJ2-5; D may be TRBD1 (6 bases). Germline V gene lookup returns CDR1 DFQATT and CDR2 SNEGSKA (reference sequence). The CDR3 spans 13 residues. Trimming took 6 bases from V and 2 from J, leaving 13 bases between them.

This clonotype appeared a few times. The chain combines TRBV3-1 with TRBJ2-1, with TRBD2 matching over 9 bases. With 1 base clipped from V and 5 bases from J, the junction kept 12 bases outside the gene matches. The length of the CDR3 is 18 residues. CDR1 is LGHDT, CDR2 YNNKEL, per germline (reference sequence). CDR3 DNA: TGTGCCAGCAGCCAAGGACGATCGACTAGCGGCAACAACAATGAGCAGTTCTTC. It is translated as CASSQGRSTSGNNNEQFF.

This clonotype was counted a few times. The chain combines TRBV2 with TRBJ2-4, with D perhaps assigned TRBD1 or TRBD2 (6 bases each). This CDR3 is built from 15 residues. Trimming stripped 0 bases from V and 8 bases from J, with 14 bases between. Germline values: CDR1 SNHLY, CDR2 FYNNEI. The CDR3 reads CASSEAGGSWDIQYF. For the CDR3, the DNA is TGTGCCAGCAGTGAAGCGGGGGGCTCTTGGGACATTCAGTACTTC.

The rearrangement uses TRBV7-9 and TRBJ1-4, with D tentatively TRBD1 (5 bases). Germline CDR1 and CDR2: SEHNR and FQNEAQ (reference sequence). Trimming removed 5 bases at V and 8 bases at J, with 12 bases between. This CDR3 spans 13 amino acids. CDR3 DNA sequence: TGTGCCAGCAGCGCCGGGGGGAGAGAAAAACTGTTTTTT. Its translation is CASSAGGREKLFF.

The chain joins TRBV4-1 to TRBJ2-5; the D gene is possibly TRBD2 (6 bases). The germline V gene encodes CDR1 MGHRA and CDR2 YSYEKL. Trimming removed 3 bases from V and 5 bases from J, with 10 bases in between. This CDR3 has 13 residues. The CDR3 nucleotides are TGCGCCAGCAGCCATCGGGAGCGGGAGACCCAGTACTTC. This codes for CASSHRERETQYF.

The rearrangement links TRBV5-6 to TRBJ2-5; maybe TRBD2 (6 bases). Trimming removed 3 bases at V and 5 bases at J, with 11 bases between. The germline V gene encodes CDR1 SGHDT and CDR2 YYEEEE. The CDR3 consists of 13 residues. The CDR3 loop reads CASSSAGRETQYF. The CDR3 nucleotides are TGTGCCAGCAGCTCGGCTGGGAGGGAGACCCAGTACTTC.

V is TRBV6-2 or TRBV6-3 and J is TRBJ2-1; no definite D call. V lost 0 bases, J lost 5 bases, and 11 bases lay in between. Germline CDR1 and CDR2: MNHEY and SVGEGT. This CDR3 is 15 amino acids long. This chain's CDR3 is CASSYSGSRNNEQFF. The CDR3 DNA follows: TGTGCCAGCAGTTACTCAGGTAGCCGGAACAATGAGCAGTTCTTC.

The rearrangement joins TRBV29-1 to TRBJ1-3; D might be TRBD1 (5 bases). V was shortened by 4 bases and J by 0 bases, with 10 bases between the two germline ends. The CDR3 covers 14 residues. The germline V gene encodes CDR1 SQVTM and CDR2 ANQGSEA. CDR3 residues: CSVAGTTSGNTIYF. The CDR3 DNA reads as TGCAGCGTTGCCGGGACTACCTCTGGAAACACCATATATTTT.

The chain recombines TRBV9 with TRBJ1-2, with TRBD1 matching over 7 bases. The ends lost 4 bases at V and 4 bases at J; junction bases unmatched: 10. Germline values: CDR1 SGDLS, CDR2 YYNGEE. The CDR3 sequence is 15 residues long. The CDR3 sequence: CASSPGTEVTYGYTF. CDR3 in DNA: TGTGCCAGCAGCCCGGGGACAGAGGTTACCTATGGCTACACCTTC.

The chain recombines TRBV5-6 with TRBJ2-3; weak D call: TRBD1 (5 bases). CDR3 length: 14 amino acids. The V gene lost 5 bases and the J gene lost 3 bases, with 13 bases spanning the gap. Germline lookup yields CDR1 SGHDT and CDR2 YYEEEE. CDR3 sequence reads: CASSTPGFTDTQYF. The CDR3 DNA reads TGTGCCAGCAGTACACCAGGGTTTACAGATACGCAGTATTTT. The full variable domain, in which reference TRBV5-6 and TRBJ2-3 provide the parts outside the CDR3, is DAGVTQSPTHLIKTRGQQVTLRCSPKSGHDTVSWYQQALGQGPQFIFQYYEEEERQRGNFPDRFSGHQFPNYSSELNVNALLLGDSALYLCASSTPGFTDTQYFGPGTRLTVL.